The present T cell receptor (beta chain) was sequenced within a study of blood T cells in healthy people across ages. Turning to the study itself: About one barcoded TCR beta cDNA was captured per two T cells. Findings and limits, study-wide: Total diversity from one million sequenced T cells was likely underestimated. More naive CD4+ cells and higher diversity marked long-lived donors relative to aged donors.

Regarding this clonotype: Its antigen remains unidentified.

PCR was performed a second time for about 7 to 11 cycles using a sample-barcoded 5' primer and a J-beta primer mix. TCRdb independently ran MiXCR on the 5' RACE reads; one entry per CDR3 protein. The profile shows about 2 million distinct CDR3 sequences, about 49% of them singletons. Trimming stripped 5 bases from V and 2 bases from J, with 15 bases between. Germline V gene data show CDR1 as SEHNR and CDR2 as FQNEAQ (reference sequence). CDR3 size: 15 residues. The sequencing sample was made of blood. The receptor was derived from a woman aged 40 to 55 in good health. The chain joins TRBV7-9 to TRBJ1-2, with a possible D match to TRBD1 (5 bases). CDR3 region: CASSPRQKENYGYTF. In DNA form, the CDR3 reads TGTGCCAGCAGCCCACGACAGAAGGAGAACTATGGCTACACCTTC.